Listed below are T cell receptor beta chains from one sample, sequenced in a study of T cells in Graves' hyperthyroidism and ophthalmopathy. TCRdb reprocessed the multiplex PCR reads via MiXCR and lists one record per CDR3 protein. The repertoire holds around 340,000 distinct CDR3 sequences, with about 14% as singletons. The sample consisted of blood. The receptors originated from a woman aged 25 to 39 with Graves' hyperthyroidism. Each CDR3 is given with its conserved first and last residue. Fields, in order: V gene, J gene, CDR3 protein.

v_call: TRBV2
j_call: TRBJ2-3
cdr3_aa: CASRTGTRTFSDTQYF

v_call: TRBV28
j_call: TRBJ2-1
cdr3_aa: CASSPITSGGYNEQFF

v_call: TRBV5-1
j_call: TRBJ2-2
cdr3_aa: CASSSYPKGIGRTGELFF

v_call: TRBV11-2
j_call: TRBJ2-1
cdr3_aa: CASNLDWGEQFF

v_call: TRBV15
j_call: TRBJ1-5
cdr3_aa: CATSRGRDNQPQHF

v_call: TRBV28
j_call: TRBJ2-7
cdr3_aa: CASSLISTDTYEQYF

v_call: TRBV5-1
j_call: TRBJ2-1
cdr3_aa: CASSSTGQGTHNEQFF

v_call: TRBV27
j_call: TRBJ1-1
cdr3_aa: CASSSYSSSTEAFF

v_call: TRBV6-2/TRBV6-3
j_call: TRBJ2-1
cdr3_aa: CASSHSVREGRGYNEQFF

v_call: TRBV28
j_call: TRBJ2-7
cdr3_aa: CASSRTRFSYEQYF

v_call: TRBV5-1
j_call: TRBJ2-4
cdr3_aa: CASRSGLAKNIQYF

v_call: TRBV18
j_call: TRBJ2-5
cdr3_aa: CASSPPGLAVKETQYF

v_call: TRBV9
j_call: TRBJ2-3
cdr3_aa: CASSAAGGAFATQYF

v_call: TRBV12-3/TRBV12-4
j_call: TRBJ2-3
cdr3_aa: CASILGAGSDTQYF

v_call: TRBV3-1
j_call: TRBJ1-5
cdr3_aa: CASSPDKGGGNQPQHF

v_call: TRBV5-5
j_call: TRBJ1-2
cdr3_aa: CASSSGTGEDGYTF

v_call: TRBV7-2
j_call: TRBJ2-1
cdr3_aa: CASGLDRGEYNEQFF

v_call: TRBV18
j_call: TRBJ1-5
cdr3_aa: CASSPYGGASNQPQHF

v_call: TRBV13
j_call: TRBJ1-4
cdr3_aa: CASSFGQAEKLFF

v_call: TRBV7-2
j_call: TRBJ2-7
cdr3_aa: CASSFDQGTSYEQYF